What follows are 18 T cell receptor beta chains derived from one specimen sequenced in a study of monozygotic twins with inflammatory bowel disease. TCRdb reanalyzed the 5' RACE reads, giving one entry per CDR3 protein sequence and no DNA. The clone table shows about 170,000 distinct CDR3 sequences, with the ten largest holding 2.8%. Sequenced: blood. The receptors were gathered from a human donor with ulcerative colitis or Crohn's disease, or a healthy co-twin of an affected twin (not recorded which).

The chain is built from TRBV9 and TRBJ2-7; no DNA is available, so the TRBD1 call from TCRdb remains unchecked. Germline lookup yields CDR1 SGDLS and CDR2 YYNGEE. This CDR3 region has 16 residues. The CDR3: CASSVAGTGNSYEQYF.

The gene calls are TRBV6-5 and TRBJ2-3. The germline gives CDR1 MNHEY, CDR2 SVGAGI. This CDR3 spans 16 amino acids. The CDR3 protein is CASSYSTSGRPDTQYF.

The rearrangement links TRBV19 to TRBJ2-1; TCRdb selects TRBD1, and the lack of DNA leaves this call unchecked. The germline gives CDR1 LNHDA, CDR2 SQIVND (reference sequence). The CDR3 is 12 residues long. The CDR3 reads CASTPTGGYAFF.

The chain recombines TRBV5-1 with TRBJ1-4; there is no DNA to check the TCRdb D call of TRBD1. The CDR3 extends over 14 amino acids. The germline V gene encodes CDR1 SGHRS and CDR2 YFSETQ. CDR3 sequence reads: CASSFTGAGEKLFF. Combining the CDR3 with reference TRBV5-1 and TRBJ1-4 gives the whole variable domain KAGVTQTPRYLIKTRGQQVTLSCSPISGHRSVSWYQQTPGQGLQFLFEYFSETQRNKGNFPGRFSGRQFSNSRSEMNVSTLELGDSALYLCASSFTGAGEKLFFGSGTQLSVL.

The genes are TRBV4-1 and TRBJ2-7; TCRdb proposes TRBD1, but this gene call is untestable without DNA. Germline-derived CDR1 and CDR2 are MGHRA and YSYEKL. The CDR3 totals 16 residues. This chain's CDR3 is CASSQDRPGLRGEQYF.

The gene calls are TRBV27 and TRBJ1-2; the TRBD1 assignment by TCRdb is unverifiable without DNA. Germline V lookup: CDR1 MNHEY, CDR2 SMNVEV (reference sequence). CDR3 size: 15 residues. CDR3 in amino acids: CASSLQATGIYGYTF.

The gene calls are TRBV13 and TRBJ1-2. CDR3 length equals 14 residues. The germline gives CDR1 PRHDT, CDR2 FYEKMQ (reference sequence). The CDR3 is CASSLGWEVHGYTF.

This rearrangement joins TRBV11-1 to TRBJ2-7. The CDR3 length is 16 residues. CDR1 and CDR2 from the germline V gene are SGHAT and FQDESV (reference sequence). The CDR3: CASSFGQAYLSYEQYF.

The chain employs TRBV15 and TRBJ2-7. Germline V lookup: CDR1 LNHNV, CDR2 YYDKDF (reference sequence). This CDR3 is 15 amino acids long. The CDR3 loop is CTTSRMDDPSYEQYF.

The chain recombines TRBV29-1 with TRBJ2-7. The CDR3 extends over 11 amino acids. Germline V lookup: CDR1 SQVTM, CDR2 ANQGSEA. The CDR3 reads CSVSQTYEQYF.

The J gene is TRBJ2-1, the V gene TRBV11-2; the TCRdb D gene call, TRBD2, has no DNA to confirm it. Germline CDR1 is SGHAT and CDR2 is FQNNGV. The CDR3 spans 16 residues. CDR3 residues: CASSLTWREGEDEQFF. Using reference TRBV11-2 and TRBJ2-1 for the parts outside the CDR3, the full variable domain is EAGVAQSPRYKIIEKRQSVAFWCNPISGHATLYWYQQILGQGPKLLIQFQNNGVVDDSQLPKDRFSAERLKGVDSTLKIQPAKLEDSAVYLCASSLTWREGEDEQFFGPGTRLTVL.

The chain joins TRBV12-3 or TRBV12-4 to TRBJ2-1. CDR3 length equals 13 residues. The CDR3 sequence is CASSLSGTNEQFF.

This rearrangement joins TRBV2 to TRBJ2-7; TCRdb indicates TRBD1, and absent DNA this call remains unverified. The germline V gene has CDR1 SNHLY and CDR2 FYNNEI. The CDR3 length is 15 residues. This chain's CDR3 is CASGTGGLSSYEQYF.

This chain links TRBV12-3 or TRBV12-4 with TRBJ1-1; TCRdb outputs TRBD1, but without DNA this stays unchecked. The CDR3 has 13 residues. The CDR3 sequence: CASRTGTNTEAFF.

The chain has TRBV7-3 and TRBJ1-1; TCRdb's assignment of TRBD1 cannot be checked, as there is no DNA. CDR3 length: 14 residues. Germline CDR1 SGHTA, CDR2 FQGTGA. The CDR3 reads CASSPPGSGTEAFF.

This chain connects TRBV7-2 to TRBJ2-1; the TRBD2 assignment by TCRdb is unverifiable without DNA. The CDR3 extends over 17 amino acids. Per the germline V gene, CDR1 is SGHTA and CDR2 is FQGNSA. The chain's CDR3 is CASSRRSGTSVYNEQFF.

CDR3 amino acids: CASSLVTSGNTGELFF. The chain recombines TRBV28 with TRBJ2-2; TCRdb designates TRBD2, a call that cannot be tested without DNA. CDR3 length: 16 amino acids. Germline V CDR1 and CDR2: MDHEN, SYDVKM. Full variable domain (outside the CDR3, taken from reference TRBV28 and TRBJ2-2): DVKVTQSSRYLVKRTGEKVFLECVQDMDHENMFWYRQDPGLGLRLIYFSYDVKMKEKGDIPEGYSVSREKKERFSLILESASTNQTSMYLCASSLVTSGNTGELFFGEGSRLTVL.

This chain uses TRBV12-3 or TRBV12-4 with TRBJ2-2; TCRdb names TRBD1, which stays unverified in the absence of DNA. This CDR3 contains 15 residues. The CDR3 sequence: CASSYRQGDTGELFF.